Presented here are 32 T cell receptor beta chains from one specimen sequenced in a study of beta chain features in type 1 diabetes (dated by TCRdb to between 2018 and 2020). General conclusions and limits of the study: Type 1 diabetes patients showed a moderate but significant shortening of TCRB CDR3 length in all four CD4+ subsets.

Libraries were built with the immunoSEQ multiplex PCR assay. The entire isolated RNA was reverse transcribed using the High Capacity cDNA Reverse Transcription Kit, and thus expressed TCRB transcripts were sequenced. Here the immuneACCESS table is served through TCRdb, limited to in-frame sequences with V and J called. Missing clones are a known gap in these copies; in checked studies unresolved V genes cover under half, and the rest lacks a known reason. The sample records approximately 600,000 clones, approximately 13% of which are singletons. More than 0.1% of the sample is taken by the ten largest. No antigen is known for these receptors. Specimen: naive CD4+ T cells from blood. The sample's cell subset or site label, in plain terms: true naive CD4+ T cells. The receptors originated from a man younger than 40 with type 1 diabetes.

This chain links TRBV5-8 with TRBJ2-4, with D maybe TRBD2 (6 bases). The CDR3 loop spans 15 amino acids. Germline-derived CDR1 and CDR2 are SGHTS and YDEGEE. Trimming took off 3 bases at V and 0 bases at J, with 10 bases between the two ends. CDR3 amino acids: CASSWRDVAKNIQYF. For the CDR3, the DNA is TGTGCCAGCAGCTGGAGGGACGTAGCCAAAAACATTCAGTACTTC.

This clone was counted between two and nine times. V and J are TRBV4-3 and TRBJ1-2; TRBD1 matches at 8 bases. The germline V gene encodes CDR1 LGHNA and CDR2 YSLEER. There are 14 residues in the CDR3. V was pared by 3 bases and J by 7 bases, with 7 bases of the junction left unmatched. DNA of the CDR3: TGCGCCAGCAGCCACGAAGACAGGGGAGGTGGCTACACCTTC. Amino acid sequence: CASSHEDRGGGYTF.

J is TRBJ2-7 and V is TRBV30; TRBD1 aligns across 10 bases. Trimming at V came to 3 bases and at J to 3 bases, leaving 8 bases not matched to a gene. CDR3 length: 15 amino acids. Per germline, CDR1 GTSNPN and CDR2 SVGIG (reference sequence). The CDR3 region is CAWRVRQGANYEQYF. CDR3 in DNA: TGTGCCTGGAGAGTTAGACAGGGGGCGAACTACGAGCAGTACTTC. Supplemented by reference TRBV30 and TRBJ2-7, the full variable domain reads SQTIHQWPATLVQPVGSPLSLECTVEGTSNPNLYWYRQAAGRGLQLLFYSVGIGQISSEVPQNLSASRPQDRQFILSSKKLLLSDSGFYLCAWRVRQGANYEQYFGPGTRLTVT.

This clone appeared a few times. The chain combines TRBV12-5 with TRBJ1-3; no reliable D call. The CDR3 contains 15 residues. The ends were cut back, 0 bases at V and 4 bases at J, with 10 bases in the middle. Germline CDR1 and CDR2: LGHNT and FRNRAP. CDR3 DNA: TGTGCTAGTGGTTTGGTCGGGGATTCGGGAAACACCATATATTTT. Its protein product is CASGLVGDSGNTIYF.

This clone was recorded a few times. CDR3 DNA sequence: TGTGCCTCGCCCCGGGGGGCAGGTGGCTATGGCTACACCTTC. It translates to CASPRGAGGYGYTF. V gene TRBV30 combines with J gene TRBJ1-2, with D possibly matching TRBD1 (6 bases). Trimming removed 7 bases from V and 4 bases from J, with 19 bases in between. From germline, CDR1 is GTSNPN and CDR2 SVGIG (reference sequence). The CDR3 is 14 amino acids.

This clone has a handful of counts. The chain couples TRBV7-9 to TRBJ1-5; D is uncertain. V gave up 5 bases and J gave up 9 bases, with 14 bases separating them. Germline assignment: CDR1 SEHNR and CDR2 FQNEAQ (reference sequence). The CDR3 totals 13 residues. CDR3 region: CASSPRTTGPQHF. The CDR3 nucleotides read TGTGCCAGCAGCCCGCGGACTACGGGGCCCCAGCATTTT.

This clone was counted between two and nine times. This chain links TRBV7-2 with TRBJ2-7; tentatively, D is TRBD2 (6 bases). Deletions cut 6 bases from V and 0 bases from J, with 15 bases between. Germline V gene lookup returns CDR1 SGHTA and CDR2 FQGNSA. CDR3 size: 15 residues. CDR3 amino acids: CASSQVAASSYEQYF. CDR3 nucleotide sequence: TGTGCCAGCAGTCAAGTAGCGGCGAGCTCCTACGAGCAGTACTTC. Using reference TRBV7-2 and TRBJ2-7 for the parts outside the CDR3, the full variable domain is GAGVSQSPSNKVTEKGKDVELRCDPISGHTALYWYRQSLGQGLEFLIYFQGNSAPDKSGLPSDRFSAERTGGSVSTLTIQRTQQEDSAVYLCASSQVAASSYEQYFGPGTRLTVT.

This clone was observed once. The gene calls are TRBV4-2 and TRBJ1-3; D unclear. The CDR3 consists of 16 residues. V was clipped by 0 bases and J by 0 bases, with 9 bases between them. Looked up from germline, CDR1 is LGHNA and CDR2 is YNFKEQ. The CDR3 is CASSQEGSVSGNTIYF. The CDR3 DNA reads TGTGCCAGCAGCCAAGAAGGCTCAGTCTCTGGAAACACCATATATTTT.

The chain is built from TRBV12-5 and TRBJ2-5, with 8 bases fitting TRBD2. J was trimmed by 4 bases and V by 6 bases; bases with no gene match: 13. The CDR3 sequence is 16 residues long. Per the germline V gene, CDR1 is LGHNT and CDR2 is FRNRAP. The CDR3 bases are TGTGCTAGTGGATACCATAGCGGGGCAGGCGTAGAGACCCAGTACTTC. Its protein product is CASGYHSGAGVETQYF.

This chain joins TRBV6-5 and TRBJ2-5; 7 nucleotides line up with TRBD2. The V segment lost 6 bases and the J segment 2 bases; nucleotides outside the gene matches: 3. Germline CDR1 MNHEY, CDR2 SVGAGI. The CDR3 sequence is 13 residues long. CDR3 residues: CASRGLVQETQYF. The CDR3 DNA follows: TGTGCCAGCAGAGGACTAGTGCAAGAGACCCAGTACTTC.

This clone has only a few counts. The rearrangement uses TRBV5-4 and TRBJ1-1, with D perhaps TRBD1 (6 bases). Trimming cost V 2 bases and J 4 bases, with 15 bases left between them. Germline V gives CDR1 SGHNT, CDR2 YYREEE (reference sequence). CDR3 length: 15 amino acids. CDR3 DNA: TGTGCCAGCAGCTTCGGGGGCGGTCCCCGCACTGAAGCTTTCTTT. Protein: CASSFGGGPRTEAFF.

The DNA for the CDR3 is TGTGCCAGCAGCGGAGGACAGGGCCGGAGCGAGCAGTACTTC. Encoded protein: CASSGGQGRSEQYF. This sequence joins TRBV28 and TRBJ2-7; TRBD1 matches 8 bases. J gave up 6 bases and V 6 bases, and 10 bases lay outside the gene matches. This CDR3 has 14 residues. Germline CDR1 and CDR2: MDHEN and SYDVKM.

This clone appeared a few times. The rearrangement joins TRBV30 to TRBJ2-1; the D gene is possibly TRBD1 (6 bases). The V gene's germline CDR1 is GTSNPN and CDR2 SVGIG (reference sequence). V was pared by 4 bases and J by 5 bases, with 9 bases between. The CDR3 is 12 amino acids. In DNA form, the CDR3 reads TGTGCCTGGAACCGACAGGACAATGAGCAGTTCTTC. It translates to CAWNRQDNEQFF.

In its sample, this clone was seen a few times. The chain is built from TRBV7-3 and TRBJ2-2, with D unresolved. This CDR3 is built from 12 residues. Trimming removed 5 bases at V and 7 bases at J, with 8 bases between. Germline CDR1 reads SGHTA; CDR2 reads FQGTGA. CDR3 nucleotide sequence: TGTGCCAGCAGCCCCCAGGACGGGGAGCTGTTTTTT. This gives the protein CASSPQDGELFF.

The genes are TRBV25-1 and TRBJ1-2, with D unresolved. The CDR3 covers 14 residues. V was cut by 10 bases and J by 5 bases, with 20 bases left in between. Per the germline V gene, CDR1 is MGHDK and CDR2 is SYGVNS. CDR3 DNA sequence: TGTGCCACCCTACCCGGTGCGGGAGGGTATGGCTACACCTTC. Translated, it gives CATLPGAGGYGYTF.

This clone was seen a few times. The V call is TRBV11-1, the J call TRBJ1-1; D perhaps matches TRBD1 (5 bases). V dropped 5 bases and J dropped 0 bases, with 13 bases sitting between them. The CDR3 runs 15 residues. The germline CDR1 and CDR2 sequences are SGHAT and FQDESV (reference sequence). CDR3 loop: CASSHTDTLNTEAFF. The CDR3 DNA follows: TGTGCCAGCAGCCACACGGACACCCTGAACACTGAAGCTTTCTTT. Based on the CDR3 plus reference TRBV11-1 and TRBJ1-1, the full variable domain is EAEVAQSPRYKITEKSQAVAFWCDPISGHATLYWYRQILGQGPELLVQFQDESVVDDSQLPKDRFSAERLKGVDSTLKIQPAELGDSAMYLCASSHTDTLNTEAFFGQGTRLTVV.

The genes are TRBV10-3 and TRBJ2-5; no definite D call. The CDR3 extends over 15 amino acids. Trimming cost V 6 bases and J 4 bases, with 18 bases left between them. Germline V lookup: CDR1 ENHRY, CDR2 SYGVKD. As DNA, the CDR3 is TGTGCCATCAGCCCCCGGTCTACGGCGGTAGAGACCCAGTACTTC. Translating it yields CAISPRSTAVETQYF.

The chain links TRBV5-4 to TRBJ1-2; a possible D gene is TRBD1 (6 bases). The CDR3 consists of 14 residues. From germline, CDR1 is SGHNT and CDR2 YYREEE (reference sequence). The ends were cut back, 7 bases at V and 2 bases at J, with 15 bases in the middle. CDR3 protein: CASRRLTGNYGYTF. The DNA of the CDR3 is TGTGCCAGCCGTAGGCTCACAGGGAACTATGGCTACACCTTC.

The chain is built from TRBV5-1 and TRBJ2-3; no definite D call. CDR3 length: 14 residues. Trimming left V 4 bases short and J 6 bases short, with 15 bases between. CDR1 is SGHRS and CDR2 is YFSETQ in the germline V gene. CDR3 region: CASSPVARVDTQYF. In DNA, the CDR3 is TGCGCCAGCAGCCCGGTGGCGAGAGTCGATACGCAGTATTTT.

This chain links TRBV29-1 with TRBJ2-1, with unresolved D. The CDR3 totals 11 residues. V lost 5 bases to trimming and J lost 4 bases, with 6 bases between them. Germline V gives CDR1 SQVTM, CDR2 ANQGSEA. CDR3 protein: CSVLGYNEQFF. The CDR3 bases are TGCAGCGTTTTGGGTTACAATGAGCAGTTCTTC.

This clone showed up many times. V and J are TRBV6-6 and TRBJ2-1, with no clear D. The CDR3 loop spans 14 amino acids. Germline V lookup: CDR1 MNHNY, CDR2 SVGAGI (reference sequence). Trimming removed 4 bases from V and 3 bases from J, with 10 bases in between. The DNA for the CDR3 is TGTGCCAGCAGTTTCATCGACGGCTACAATGAGCAGTTCTTC. This gives the protein CASSFIDGYNEQFF.

This clone was seen a few times. The chain employs TRBV7-2 and TRBJ1-2, with 7 positions matching TRBD1. V lost 6 bases and J lost 3; bases outside the gene matches: 7. There are 14 residues in the CDR3. Germline-derived CDR1 and CDR2 are SGHTA and FQGNSA. The CDR3 region is CASSRQGGDYGYTF. The CDR3 DNA sequence: TGTGCCAGCAGTAGACAGGGTGGGGACTATGGCTACACCTTC.

This clone was detected a few times. DNA of the CDR3: TGTGCCAGCTCGCCGGGATCCATCGCTAGCAATCAGCCCCAGCATTTT. It codes for CASSPGSIASNQPQHF. This chain joins TRBV18 and TRBJ1-5; D ambiguous. The CDR3 extends over 16 amino acids. Germline V gene sequence: CDR1 KGHSH, CDR2 LQKENI. The V end lost 6 bases, the J end lost 0 bases, and 15 bases lay between the germline ends.

This clone appeared a few times. The genes are TRBV7-2 and TRBJ2-1; 12 positions match TRBD2. CDR3 length: 16 amino acids. From germline, CDR1 is SGHTA and CDR2 FQGNSA. The V gene end was trimmed by 6 bases and the J gene end by 2 bases; junction bases not matched to a gene: 5. CDR3 sequence: CASRERTSGAYNEQFF. The CDR3 DNA sequence: TGTGCCAGCAGAGAAAGGACTAGCGGGGCCTACAATGAGCAGTTCTTC.

The rearrangement links TRBV14 to TRBJ1-3, with unresolved D. The CDR3 is 12 amino acids. Germline assignment: CDR1 SGHDN and CDR2 FVKESK. V was clipped by 0 bases and J by 11 bases, with 8 bases between them. The CDR3 sequence is CASSQDEFPIYF. The CDR3, as DNA: TGTGCCAGCAGCCAAGACGAGTTCCCCATATATTTT.

This clone turned up a few times. V and J are TRBV5-1 and TRBJ1-6; D is unresolved. Per germline, CDR1 SGHRS and CDR2 YFSETQ. The V and J ends lost 0 bases and 3 bases respectively, with 1 base between them. This CDR3 spans 13 amino acids. As DNA, the CDR3 is TGCGCCAGCAGCTTGGGCTATAATTCACCCCTCCACTTT. Protein sequence: CASSLGYNSPLHF. The whole variable domain, filled in from reference TRBV5-1 and TRBJ1-6, reads KAGVTQTPRYLIKTRGQQVTLSCSPISGHRSVSWYQQTPGQGLQFLFEYFSETQRNKGNFPGRFSGRQFSNSRSEMNVSTLELGDSALYLCASSLGYNSPLHFGNGTRLTVT.

V and J are TRBV28 and TRBJ2-7; 9 nucleotides line up with TRBD1. This CDR3 comprises 14 residues. CDR1 is MDHEN, CDR2 SYDVKM, per germline. V dropped 4 bases and J dropped 5; count of bases not matched to a gene: 6. CDR3 nucleotide sequence: TGTGCCAGCAGTTCCTGGGGACAGGGTAACGAGCAGTACTTC. Its protein product is CASSSWGQGNEQYF.

This clone was picked up a small number of times. V and J are TRBV5-1 and TRBJ1-2, with 8 bases aligning to TRBD1. CDR1 is SGHRS, CDR2 YFSETQ, per germline. The CDR3 has 15 residues. Trimming removed 4 bases from V and 6 bases from J; junction bases left unmatched: 11. The CDR3 region is CASSRETGTGHGYTF. The CDR3, as DNA: TGCGCCAGCAGCCGCGAGACCGGGACAGGCCATGGCTACACCTTC.

This clone showed up just a few times. V gene TRBV29-1 combines with J gene TRBJ1-2, with 9 bases aligning to TRBD1. V was pared by 4 bases and J by 6 bases, with 3 bases of the junction left unmatched. The CDR3 runs 12 residues. Germline CDR1 is SQVTM and CDR2 is ANQGSEA. This CDR3 reads CSVGGQGHGYTF. In DNA, the CDR3 is TGCAGCGTTGGAGGACAGGGGCATGGCTACACCTTC.

This clone was picked up a small number of times. V gene TRBV10-3 combines with J gene TRBJ2-1; 9 nucleotides align to TRBD2. V gave up 6 bases and J gave up 10 bases; unmatched junction bases: 13. The CDR3 runs to 15 residues. CDR1 is ENHRY and CDR2 is SYGVKD in the germline V gene. Here the CDR3 DNA reads TGTGCCATCAGAGACGGGACTAGCAAAGGAGACGAGCAGTTCTTC. This sequence encodes CAIRDGTSKGDEQFF.

There are a few counts of this clone. The chain has TRBV5-1 and TRBJ2-3; 8 positions match TRBD1. Per germline, CDR1 SGHRS and CDR2 YFSETQ. This CDR3 has 15 residues. With 3 bases clipped from V and 0 bases from J, the junction kept 3 bases outside the gene matches. CDR3 bases: TGCGCCAGCAGCTCCGACAGGGGTAGCACAGATACGCAGTATTTT. Translating gives CASSSDRGSTDTQYF.

The chain has TRBV29-1 and TRBJ1-4; 9 bases are a match to TRBD1. Germline V CDR1 and CDR2: SQVTM, ANQGSEA. This CDR3 contains 15 residues. The V gene end was trimmed by 4 bases and the J gene end by 5 bases; junction bases not matched to a gene: 8. Here the CDR3 DNA reads TGCAGCGTTGCCCGAACCGGGACAGGGAATGAAAAACTGTTTTTT. Its protein product is CSVARTGTGNEKLFF.